The rows below give T cell receptor beta chains drawn from one sample of a study of cytomegalovirus exposure and HLA in healthy donors. Measured with immunoSEQ multiplex PCR; TCRdb has only the in-frame clones, and not every one. This table holds roughly 110,000 clones, roughly four fifths found once. The sequenced sample consisted of PBMCs. The receptors stem from a man younger than 45 in good health and CMV-seropositive. The CDR3 runs from the conserved cysteine through the conserved F or W. D genes are given only for firm matches. The size of a clone is reported for some rows only, either as once, few or many, or as a class for expanded clones.

TRBD1	TRBJ2-7	few	TRBV5-4	15	CASSLPGQAAYEQYF	TGTGCCAGCAGTCTTCCGGGACAGGCGGCCTACGAGCAGTACTTC
NA	TRBJ1-4	NA	TRBV6-5	14	CASSYLPRNEKLFF	TGTGCCAGCAGTTACCTTCCCCGGAATGAAAAACTGTTTTTT
NA	TRBJ1-4	NA	TRBV28	16	CASSLAGWGINEKLFF	TGTGCCAGCAGTTTGGCAGGGTGGGGAATTAATGAAAAACTGTTTTTT
TRBD1	TRBJ2-3	once	TRBV6-5	15	CASSYRDRPTDTQYF	TGTGCCAGCAGTTACCGGGACAGGCCGACAGATACGCAGTATTTT
NA	TRBJ1-2	NA	TRBV9	10	CASSDPAQRF	TGTGCCAGCAGCGACCCAGCACAGAGATTC
TRBD2	TRBJ2-2	NA	TRBV9	15	CASSVRSGGAGELFF	TGTGCCAGCAGCGTAAGGAGCGGGGGGGCCGGGGAGCTGTTTTTT
NA	TRBJ2-1	NA	TRBV30	14	CAWSVRLAYNEQFF	TGTGCCTGGAGTGTACGCCTAGCCTACAATGAGCAGTTCTTC
TRBD2	TRBJ2-1	once	TRBV19	16	CASRLIGRASYNEQFF	TGTGCCAGTAGGCTCATCGGGAGGGCTTCCTACAATGAGCAGTTCTTC
TRBD2	TRBJ2-3	NA	TRBV27	13	CASSGTSEDTQYF	TGTGCCAGCAGTGGGACTAGCGAAGATACGCAGTATTTT
NA	TRBJ2-5	NA	TRBV7-7	15	CASSLWGAKDEDQYF	TGTGCCAGCAGCTTATGGGGCGCGAAGGATGAGGACCAGTACTTC
NA	TRBJ1-6	NA	TRBV6-5	15	CASTTDTGRRSPLHF	TGTGCCAGCACTACTGACACCGGCCGGCGTTCACCCCTCCACTTT
TRBD2	TRBJ2-1	once	TRBV5-1	17	CASGGASGRASYNEQFF	TGCGCCAGCGGAGGCGCTAGCGGGAGGGCCTCCTACAATGAGCAGTTCTTC
NA	TRBJ1-1	NA	TRBV27	14	CASSLRAGYTEAFF	TGTGCCAGCAGTTTAAGGGCAGGGTACACTGAAGCTTTCTTT
TRBD2	TRBJ2-1	NA	TRBV7-2	15	CASSLRSLAGAEQFF	TGTGCCAGCAGCTTAAGGAGCCTAGCGGGAGCAGAGCAGTTCTTC
TRBD1	TRBJ2-7	NA	TRBV10-3	12	CASGQGTYEQYF	TGTGCCTCAGGACAGGGAACTTACGAGCAGTACTTC
NA	TRBJ1-2	NA	TRBV7-9	13	CASSLEDSYGYTF	TGTGCCAGCAGCTTAGAGGACAGCTATGGCTACACCTTC
TRBD2	TRBJ2-5	NA	TRBV5-1	18	CASSPGASSGGAGETQYF	TGCGCCAGCAGCCCCGGCGCGTCTAGCGGGGGGGCCGGAGAGACCCAGTACTTC
NA	TRBJ1-2	NA	TRBV29-1	13	CSGGRGRDYGYTF	TGCAGCGGGGGGCGGGGGCGCGACTATGGCTACACCTTC
NA	TRBJ1-1	few	TRBV20-1	11	CSASNPQEAFF	TGCAGTGCTAGTAATCCACAGGAAGCTTTCTTT
TRBD2	TRBJ2-3	NA	TRBV5-8	18	CASSQLPRGAFLADTQYF	TGTGCCAGCAGCCAACTACCGCGGGGGGCGTTTCTTGCAGATACGCAGTATTTT
TRBD2	TRBJ2-1	NA	TRBV11-2	15	CASSLGGSGRNEQFF	TGTGCCAGCAGCTTAGGAGGTAGCGGGAGGAATGAGCAGTTCTTC
NA	TRBJ2-7	once	TRBV27	14	CASSLSHRVEEQYF	TGTGCCAGCAGTTTATCGCACAGGGTGGAGGAGCAGTACTTC
NA	TRBJ1-2	few	TRBV4-1	15	CASSQDYAGDYGYTF	TGCGCCAGCAGCCAAGATTACGCCGGAGACTATGGCTACACCTTC
TRBD1	TRBJ2-7	NA	TRBV10-1	15	CASSESNRGLYEQYF	TGCGCCAGCAGTGAGTCGAACAGGGGCCTCTACGAGCAGTACTTC
TRBD1	TRBJ1-5	few	TRBV2	14	CASSEDRGDQPQHF	TGTGCCAGCAGTGAGGACAGGGGGGACCAGCCCCAGCATTTT
TRBD1	TRBJ2-2	NA	TRBV5-1	15	CASSRGTGRTGELFF	TGCGCCAGCAGCAGAGGGACAGGGCGAACCGGGGAGCTGTTTTTT
NA	TRBJ1-6	NA	TRBV6-1	18	CASSEALKGDRYNSPLHF	TGTGCCAGCAGTGAAGCGCTAAAAGGGGATCGCTATAATTCACCCCTCCACTTT
NA	TRBJ2-5	NA	TRBV18	13	CASSPRQQETQYF	TGTGCCAGCTCACCCCGTCAACAGGAGACCCAGTACTTC
NA	TRBJ2-5	NA	TRBV4-1	15	CASSQVGGRGETQYF	TGCGCCAGCAGCCAAGTGGGGGGGCGAGGGGAGACCCAGTACTTC
TRBD1	TRBJ2-7	NA	TRBV5-1	15	CASKHQGQGNYEQYF	TGCGCCAGCAAACACCAGGGACAGGGTAACTACGAGCAGTACTTC
NA	TRBJ2-1	few	TRBV5-1	16	CASSSGLASAYNEQFF	TGCGCCAGCAGCTCCGGTCTAGCGTCTGCCTACAATGAGCAGTTCTTC
TRBD1	TRBJ1-5	NA	TRBV4-1	15	CASSRTGTVNQPQHF	TGCGCCAGCAGCCGAACGGGGACAGTCAATCAGCCCCAGCATTTT
TRBD1	TRBJ1-3	NA	TRBV10-3	16	CASSGQVVYSGNTIYF	TGTGCCAGCTCGGGACAGGTGGTCTACTCTGGAAACACCATATATTTT
TRBD1	TRBJ2-1	NA	TRBV2	14	CASSEQGVGYEQFF	TGTGCCAGCAGTGAACAGGGGGTTGGTTATGAGCAGTTCTTC
TRBD2	TRBJ2-7	NA	TRBV27	14	CASRTLGGNYEQYF	TGTGCCAGCAGGACCCTGGGGGGGAACTACGAGCAGTACTTC
NA	TRBJ1-3	NA	TRBV6-1	13	CASRDTLRNTIYF	TGTGCCAGCAGGGACACTCTCCGAAACACCATATATTTT
NA	TRBJ2-7	NA	TRBV2	15	CASLRDSGGPYEQYF	TGTGCCAGCCTAAGGGACAGCGGGGGACCCTACGAGCAGTACTTC
TRBD1	TRBJ2-1	NA	TRBV5-1	14	CASSSGGAYNEQFF	TGCGCCAGCAGCTCAGGGGGCGCCTACAATGAGCAGTTCTTC
NA	TRBJ1-5	NA	TRBV7-9	13	CASSPGFAQPQHF	TGTGCCAGCAGTCCAGGGTTTGCTCAGCCCCAGCATTTT
TRBD1	TRBJ2-1	NA	TRBV5-1	17	CASSFPGTESSYNEQFF	TGCGCCAGCAGCTTCCCCGGGACAGAGAGCTCCTACAATGAGCAGTTCTTC
NA	TRBJ2-7	NA	TRBV30	14	CAWSVLGPLYEQYF	TGTGCCTGGAGTGTACTAGGACCCCTCTACGAGCAGTACTTC
TRBD1	TRBJ2-4	NA	TRBV6-5	16	CASSFRDREAKNIQYF	TGTGCCAGCAGTTTCCGGGACAGGGAGGCCAAAAACATTCAGTACTTC
TRBD2	TRBJ2-1	once	TRBV5-1	15	CASSLTSGMGDEQFF	TGCGCCAGCAGCTTGACTAGCGGGATGGGCGATGAGCAGTTCTTC
NA	TRBJ2-7	NA	TRBV28	12	CASSTGSYEQYF	TGTGCCAGCAGCACAGGCTCCTACGAGCAGTACTTC
NA	TRBJ2-5	NA	TRBV29-1	13	CSVAGDTQETQYF	TGCAGCGTTGCCGGGGACACCCAAGAGACCCAGTACTTC
NA	TRBJ1-3	NA	TRBV16	11	CASSRGHTIYF	TGTGCCAGCAGCCGGGGGCACACCATATATTTT
NA	TRBJ2-1	NA	TRBV5-1	14	CASTDPRGGNEQFF	TGCGCCAGCACTGACCCGCGAGGGGGCAATGAGCAGTTCTTC
NA	TRBJ1-2	NA	TRBV10-3	16	CAITPGESRGDYGYTF	TGTGCCATCACTCCGGGAGAATCCCGAGGGGACTATGGCTACACCTTC
NA	TRBJ2-7	NA	TRBV2	16	CASRGWGPGSSYEQYF	TGTGCCAGCAGGGGGTGGGGGCCGGGCTCCTCCTACGAGCAGTACTTC
NA	TRBJ2-5	NA	TRBV4-1	16	CASSQIGVPTRETQYF	TGCGCCAGCAGCCAGATCGGGGTCCCGACCAGAGAGACCCAGTACTTC
NA	TRBJ1-5	NA	TRBV6-6	14	CATGGAGHNQPQHF	TGTGCCACCGGGGGAGCGGGACACAATCAGCCCCAGCATTTT
NA	TRBJ2-3	NA	TRBV13	14	CASSSLRDTDTQYF	TGTGCCAGCAGCTCCCTTCGGGACACAGATACGCAGTATTTT
TRBD2	TRBJ2-3	NA	TRBV5-4	17	CASSFGGGTRSTDTQYF	TGTGCCAGCAGCTTCGGCGGGGGGACTAGATCCACAGATACGCAGTATTTT
NA	TRBJ1-2	NA	TRBV28	12	CASSTQTKSGTF	TGTGCCAGCAGTACTCAAACCAAGTCGGGCACCTTC
NA	TRBJ1-2	NA	TRBV5-1	14	CASSFGTPNYGYTF	TGCGCCAGCAGCTTTGGGACACCTAACTATGGCTACACCTTC